This TCR beta chain was sequenced in a study of cytomegalovirus exposure and HLA in healthy donors. Study at large: HLA-typed donors contributed 80 million to 85 million unique TCRs, which were held in an early data release. Study observations and caveats: Further analysis was carried out later, and it showed several of the most significant clusters appearing linked to common viral pathogens. Cytomegalovirus status, reportedly, was diagnosed with high specificity and sensitivity by the classifier. Rates of TCR association differed by HLA locus in a later analysis, with DRB1 highest and HLA-C lowest.

This CDR3 is built from 18 residues. Germline-derived CDR1 and CDR2 are MNHNS and SASEGT. V was clipped by 3 bases and J by 7 bases; unmatched bases: 15. Comments on this clone: Its antigen is currently unknown.

The PCR had 60 Vbeta and 13 Jbeta primers. Sequenced by immunoSEQ multiplex PCR; TCRdb stores in-frame clones only, minus some. The sample records some 90,000 clones, about 86% being singletons. The sequenced sample consisted of PBMCs. The chain joins TRBV6-1 to TRBJ2-2, with 9 nucleotides matching TRBD1. This TCR was recovered from a woman between 70 and 85 years old in good health and CMV-seropositive. For the CDR3, the DNA is TGTGCCAGCAGTGACGGTTTTAGGGGGACAGGGAGCCACGGGGAGCTGTTTTTT. It encodes CASSDGFRGTGSHGELFF.